These 27 T cell receptor beta chains came from one sample sequenced in a study of OX40 agonist ivuxolimab in advanced cancers. Method: immunoSEQ multiplex PCR; TCRdb's copy keeps in-frame clones and lacks some. The sample contains 20,000 to 30,000 clones, roughly 90% of which appear only once. The sequencing here drew on CD4+ or CD8+ T cells sorted from blood, taken in a trial of the OX40 agonist ivuxolimab. All receptors derive from an adult with an advanced solid tumor such as melanoma, head and neck, liver or kidney cancer.

This rearrangement joins TRBV27 to TRBJ2-4, with TRBD2 identical over 10 bases. CDR1 is MNHEY, CDR2 SMNVEV, per germline (reference sequence). V lost 3 bases to trimming and J lost 3 bases; unmatched junction nucleotides: 11. The CDR3 is 18 residues long. CDR3 in DNA: TGTGCCAGCAGTTTTAAAGGACTAGCGGTGCTGGGCAAAAACATTCAGTACTTC. This sequence encodes CASSFKGLAVLGKNIQYF.

V gene TRBV19 combines with J gene TRBJ2-7; D not resolved. This CDR3 contains 15 residues. The germline CDR1 and CDR2 sequences are LNHDA and SQIVND (reference sequence). Deletions cut 5 bases from V and 3 bases from J, with 17 bases between. The CDR3 reads CASSSRLTANYEQYF. The CDR3 coding sequence is TGTGCCAGTAGTTCCAGGCTAACCGCGAACTACGAGCAGTACTTC.

This sequence joins TRBV15 and TRBJ2-2; TRBD1 agrees at 8 bases. The CDR3 extends over 15 amino acids. V shed 3 bases and J 1 base; nucleotides not matched to a gene: 1. The V gene's germline CDR1 is LNHNV and CDR2 YYDKDF (reference sequence). DNA of the CDR3: TGTGCCACCAGCAGCGGGACAGGGAACACCGGGGAGCTGTTTTTT. It yields the protein CATSSGTGNTGELFF.

V and J are TRBV6-1 and TRBJ2-7; 7 bases fit TRBD1. Per germline, CDR1 MNHNS and CDR2 SASEGT. The CDR3 is 13 amino acids. With V trimmed by 5 bases and J by 6 bases, 7 bases remained unmatched. The CDR3 region has the DNA TGTGCCAGCAGTTTAACAGGGGTAGGCGAGCAGTACTTC. Amino acids: CASSLTGVGEQYF.

The chain is built from TRBV19 and TRBJ1-5; 8 bases match TRBD1. CDR3 length: 16 amino acids. Germline V CDR1 and CDR2: LNHDA, SQIVND (reference sequence). Trimming at V came to 4 bases and at J to 0 bases, leaving 5 bases not matched to a gene. DNA for the CDR3: TGTGCCAGTAGTACTGGACAGGGTCTTAGCAATCAGCCCCAGCATTTT. It yields the protein CASSTGQGLSNQPQHF.

This chain connects TRBV2 to TRBJ2-7, with 9 positions matching TRBD1. Trimming at V came to 4 bases and at J to 0 bases, leaving 4 bases not matched to a gene. The germline V gene has CDR1 SNHLY and CDR2 FYNNEI. CDR3 length equals 15 residues. CDR3: CASSGGTGNSYEQYF. The CDR3, as DNA: TGTGCCAGCAGTGGAGGGACAGGGAACTCCTACGAGCAGTACTTC.

V and J are TRBV19 and TRBJ2-7, with D tentatively TRBD1 (5 bases). Deletions cut 5 bases from V and 0 bases from J, with 11 bases between. This CDR3 spans 14 amino acids. CDR1 is LNHDA and CDR2 is SQIVND in the germline V gene (reference sequence). The CDR3 bases are TGTGCCAGTAGTCCGACAGAGAGCTCCTACGAGCAGTACTTC. Protein: CASSPTESSYEQYF.

V usage is TRBV9 and J usage is TRBJ2-3, with TRBD1 matching 10 bases. This CDR3 has 16 amino acids. Per germline, CDR1 SGDLS and CDR2 YYNGEE. Trimming cost V 3 bases and J 4 bases; bases outside gene matches: 8. CDR3 loop: CASSALRQGAADTQYF. The CDR3 nucleotides read TGTGCCAGCAGCGCTCTCAGACAGGGGGCGGCAGATACGCAGTATTTT.

The genes are TRBV7-6 and TRBJ2-1, with a tentative D call TRBD1 (5 bases). The V and J ends lost 4 bases and 2 bases respectively, with 12 bases between them. Germline V gene sequence: CDR1 SGHVS, CDR2 FNYEAQ. This CDR3 has 15 amino acids. The CDR3 sequence: CASSWRQGPYNEQFF. DNA for the CDR3: TGTGCCAGCAGCTGGCGGCAGGGCCCCTACAATGAGCAGTTCTTC.

This sequence joins TRBV5-6 and TRBJ2-7; D call uncertain. The CDR3 totals 13 residues. Trimming took 4 bases from V and 3 from J, leaving 11 bases between them. The germline V gene has CDR1 SGHDT and CDR2 YYEEEE. In nucleotides, the CDR3 is TGTGCCAGCAGCCCCCCCGGCGACTACGAGCAGTACTTC. Protein product: CASSPPGDYEQYF.

The rearrangement joins TRBV2 to TRBJ2-1, with D perhaps TRBD2 (5 bases). The CDR3 covers 12 residues. Germline loops: CDR1 SNHLY, CDR2 FYNNEI. With 8 bases removed from V and 5 bases from J, the gap between germline ends came to 10 bases. CDR3 sequence reads: CASYTGNNEQFF. In nucleotides, the CDR3 is TGTGCCAGCTACACGGGAAACAATGAGCAGTTCTTC.

The chain combines TRBV5-1 with TRBJ2-7, with 10 bases matching TRBD1. Germline assignment: CDR1 SGHRS and CDR2 YFSETQ. J gave up 6 bases and V 5 bases, and 8 bases lay outside the gene matches. The length of the CDR3 is 14 residues. CDR3 DNA: TGCGCCAGCAGGGCCGGGACAGGGGTCTCCGAGCAGTACTTC. Protein: CASRAGTGVSEQYF.

V gene TRBV29-1 combines with J gene TRBJ2-5; 10 bases are shared with TRBD1. The CDR3 sequence is 14 residues long. Germline CDR1 reads SQVTM; CDR2 reads ANQGSEA. The trim removed 7 bases at V and 5 bases at J, leaving 10 bases unmatched. The CDR3 coding sequence is TGCAGCGCCCAGGGGGACAGGGGAAGGGAGACCCAGTACTTC. This codes for CSAQGDRGRETQYF. Combining the CDR3 with reference TRBV29-1 and TRBJ2-5 gives the whole variable domain SAVISQKPSRDICQRGTSLTIQCQVDSQVTMMFWYRQQPGQSLTLIATANQGSEATYESGFVIDKFPISRPNLTFSTLTVSNMSPEDSSIYLCSAQGDRGRETQYFGPGTRLLVL.

The chain joins TRBV9 to TRBJ2-6, with D uncertain. CDR3 length: 16 residues. V lost 3 bases, J lost 0 bases, and 10 bases lay in between. The germline V gene encodes CDR1 SGDLS and CDR2 YYNGEE. CDR3 DNA sequence: TGTGCCAGCAGCGCTGACGAGAGCTCTGGGGCCAACGTCCTGACTTTC. Translation gives CASSADESSGANVLTF.

This chain uses TRBV7-6 with TRBJ1-1, with 7 bases matching TRBD1. The V gene end was trimmed by 1 base and the J gene end by 3 bases; junction bases not matched to a gene: 14. Per the germline V gene, CDR1 is SGHVS and CDR2 is FNYEAQ. The CDR3 spans 18 residues. In nucleotides, the CDR3 is TGTGCCAGCAGCTTAGGACGTGGCAGGGGGTATAGATACACTGAAGCTTTCTTT. This translates into CASSLGRGRGYRYTEAFF.

This rearrangement joins TRBV13 to TRBJ2-7; D gene uncertain. V was trimmed by 0 bases and J by 5 bases, leaving 5 bases between them. This CDR3 spans 12 amino acids. CDR1 and CDR2 from the germline V gene are PRHDT and FYEKMQ (reference sequence). The DNA for the CDR3 is TGTGCCAGCAGCTTAGGACAACACGAGCAGTACTTC. It translates to CASSLGQHEQYF.

The V and J genes are TRBV6-6 and TRBJ1-1, with 7 bases aligning to TRBD1. The CDR3 totals 15 residues. Germline loops: CDR1 MNHNY, CDR2 SVGAGI (reference sequence). V was clipped by 8 bases and J by 3 bases; unmatched bases: 12. Here the CDR3 reads CASVEQTGPYTEAFF. For the CDR3, the DNA is TGTGCCAGCGTTGAACAGACAGGGCCATACACTGAAGCTTTCTTT.

This chain joins TRBV5-6 and TRBJ1-5, with TRBD1 as a possible D gene (5 bases). Trimming left V 4 bases short and J 5 bases short, with 13 bases between. CDR1 and CDR2 from the germline V gene are SGHDT and YYEEEE. CDR3 length: 14 amino acids. CDR3 coding DNA: TGTGCCAGCAGCGTCGGGACGGCTTATCAGCCCCAGCATTTT. Its translation is CASSVGTAYQPQHF. The full variable domain, completed using reference TRBV5-6 and TRBJ1-5, is DAGVTQSPTHLIKTRGQQVTLRCSPKSGHDTVSWYQQALGQGPQFIFQYYEEEERQRGNFPDRFSGHQFPNYSSELNVNALLLGDSALYLCASSVGTAYQPQHFGDGTRLSIL.

This clone has a handful of counts. The CDR3 here is CASSPLGLQAQDTQYF. The CDR3 DNA is TGTGCCAGCAGCCCCCTGGGGCTCCAGGCCCAAGATACGCAGTATTTT. The chain has TRBV7-8 and TRBJ2-3, with D maybe TRBD1 (5 bases). Germline loops: CDR1 SGHVS, CDR2 FQNEAQ. V shed 5 bases and J shed 5 bases, with 20 bases lying between them. The CDR3 spans 16 residues.

This clone has just a few counts. This rearrangement joins TRBV9 to TRBJ1-5, with a weak D call TRBD1 (5 bases). Trimming pared 3 bases from V and 4 bases from J, leaving 11 bases between. CDR1 and CDR2 (germline): SGDLS, YYNGEE. There are 14 residues in the CDR3. CDR3 in DNA: TGTGCCAGCAGCGGGGGAGCAGGGAATCAGCCCCAGCATTTT. Amino acid sequence: CASSGGAGNQPQHF.

This sequence joins TRBV6-5 and TRBJ2-7, with unresolved D. Germline V gene lookup returns CDR1 MNHEY and CDR2 SVGAGI. Trimming removed 7 bases from V and 4 bases from J, with 14 bases in between. This CDR3 has 13 residues. CDR3 sequence: CASTSTSGYEQYF. The CDR3 DNA follows: TGTGCCAGCACCTCAACATCCGGGTACGAGCAGTACTTC.

This clone has only one observation. The chain joins TRBV27 to TRBJ1-5; D is perhaps TRBD1 (6 bases). Germline V gives CDR1 MNHEY, CDR2 SMNVEV (reference sequence). V dropped 2 bases and J dropped 1 base, with 6 bases sitting between them. This CDR3 has 14 amino acids. The chain's CDR3 is CASSLTGSNQPQHF. In DNA, the CDR3 is TGTGCCAGCAGTTTAACAGGGAGCAATCAGCCCCAGCATTTT.

This chain joins TRBV9 and TRBJ2-7; unclear D gene. Trimming cost V 2 bases and J 4 bases, with 13 bases left between them. The CDR3 is 14 residues long. In germline, CDR1 is SGDLS, CDR2 YYNGEE. CDR3 amino acids: CASSVSGDGYEQYF. The CDR3 bases are TGTGCCAGCAGCGTCTCTGGGGATGGATACGAGCAGTACTTC.

The chain is built from TRBV5-6 and TRBJ1-1; D is unclear. The CDR3 extends over 15 amino acids. Germline V gene sequence: CDR1 SGHDT, CDR2 YYEEEE. V was pared by 1 base and J by 3 bases, with 13 bases between. The CDR3 here is CASSLWVRGDTEAFF. Written as DNA, the CDR3 is TGTGCCAGCAGCTTGTGGGTCCGGGGAGACACTGAAGCTTTCTTT.

This rearrangement joins TRBV7-3 to TRBJ2-2; 7 bases align to TRBD2. J lost 4 bases, V lost 1 base, and 9 bases had no gene match. CDR1 and CDR2 from the germline V gene are SGHTA and FQGTGA. This CDR3 is built from 17 residues. Written as DNA, the CDR3 is TGTGCCAGCAGCTTAAAATCCCGGGACTACCTCACCGGGGAGCTGTTTTTT. Translating gives CASSLKSRDYLTGELFF.

The chain carries TRBV21-1 and TRBJ2-3. TRBV21-1 is a recognized pseudogene. This CDR3 is built from 13 residues. The CDR3 loop reads CASSKIPTDTQYF. The DNA for the CDR3 is TGTGCCAGCAGCAAAATACCCACAGATACGCAGTATTTT.

The rearrangement links TRBV2 to TRBJ1-4; no firm D call. The CDR3 has 13 residues. V lost 11 bases and J 7 bases, leaving 17 bases between the germline ends. The V gene's germline CDR1 is SNHLY and CDR2 FYNNEI. The DNA for the CDR3 is TGTGCCGCTATTTGGAGCGGGAGTGAAAAACTGTTTTTT. Amino acids: CAAIWSGSEKLFF.